The 27 T cell receptor beta chains below all came from one sample that was sequenced in a study of Ad26.COV2.S vaccination and SARS-CoV-2 variants. Treatment specified: some 20 received Ad26.COV2.S at low or high dose, single or two shots; about 5 received placebo; per-sample allocation not given. Specimens were obtained on day 63 following the first vaccine or placebo injection. Using immunoSEQ multiplex PCR, the repertoire was profiled, and TCRdb retains in-frame clones only, with some absent. The sample includes about 480,000 clones, roughly 87% seen only once; the top ten take 9.5% to 15%. The source material was peripheral blood, sampled in a trial of Ad26.COV2.S vaccine versus placebo. The receptors come from a person between 18 and 65 years old who received the Ad26.COV2.S COVID-19 vaccine or a placebo.

V and J are TRBV4-2 and TRBJ2-1, with D maybe TRBD2 (7 bases). Per the germline V gene, CDR1 is LGHNA and CDR2 is YNFKEQ. With 2 bases removed from V and 6 bases from J, the gap between germline ends came to 26 bases. The CDR3 has 19 amino acids. Written as DNA, the CDR3 is TGTGCCAGCAGCCAAAGTTTAAGGGGGACTACGCATGCGGGCAATGAGCAGTTCTTC. Protein sequence: CASSQSLRGTTHAGNEQFF.

V gene TRBV2 combines with J gene TRBJ1-1; D might be TRBD1 (6 bases). The CDR3 extends over 16 amino acids. V gave up 6 bases and J gave up 0 bases, with 17 bases separating them. The germline gives CDR1 SNHLY, CDR2 FYNNEI. CDR3 amino acids: CASSVTGSSMNTEAFF. The CDR3, as DNA: TGTGCCAGCAGCGTTACAGGGAGTAGTATGAACACTGAAGCTTTCTTT.

This chain joins TRBV28 and TRBJ1-1, with 9 bases that match TRBD1. Germline CDR1 is MDHEN and CDR2 is SYDVKM. With 6 bases clipped from V and 3 bases from J, the junction kept 2 bases outside the gene matches. This CDR3 contains 13 residues. CDR3 bases: TGTGCCAGCAGGGGACAGGGCGACACTGAAGCTTTCTTT. Its protein is CASRGQGDTEAFF.

The chain is built from TRBV9 and TRBJ2-3; the D gene could be TRBD1 or TRBD2 (6 bases each). V lost 5 bases and J lost 0, with 16 bases in between. The CDR3 spans 16 residues. In germline, CDR1 is SGDLS, CDR2 YYNGEE. As DNA, the CDR3 is TGTGCCAGCAGTACCCTTGGAGGGGGAAGCACAGATACGCAGTATTTT. Translated, it gives CASSTLGGGSTDTQYF.

The CDR3 sequence is CASSQLAGVITGELFF. The CDR3 DNA follows: TGCGCCAGCAGCCAATTAGCGGGAGTAATCACCGGGGAGCTGTTTTTT. This chain links TRBV4-3 with TRBJ2-2, with 9 nucleotides matching TRBD2. V trimming: 2 bases; J trimming: 4 bases; junction bases outside the gene matches: 5. Germline-derived CDR1 and CDR2 are LGHNA and YSLEER. The CDR3 totals 16 residues.

The rearrangement uses TRBV7-8 and TRBJ2-7; no definite D call. Looked up from germline, CDR1 is SGHVS and CDR2 is FQNEAQ. With 1 base removed from V and 3 bases from J, the gap between germline ends came to 10 bases. The CDR3 is made up of 14 amino acids. The DNA for the CDR3 is TGTGCCAGCAGCTTAGGGCGGTACCACTACGAGCAGTACTTC. It translates to CASSLGRYHYEQYF.

The V call is TRBV6-5, the J call TRBJ2-7; no clear D gene. V was trimmed by 5 bases and J by 5 bases, leaving 10 bases between them. Looked up from germline, CDR1 is MNHEY and CDR2 is SVGAGI. CDR3 length equals 12 residues. The CDR3 reads CASSLTPNEQYF. The CDR3 bases are TGTGCCAGCAGTCTGACCCCCAACGAGCAGTACTTC.

This chain links TRBV7-8 with TRBJ2-7; no clear D. The CDR3 has 17 residues. V dropped 5 bases and J dropped 2 bases, with 22 bases sitting between them. Germline-derived CDR1 and CDR2 are SGHVS and FQNEAQ. The CDR3 coding sequence is TGTGCCAGCAGCGCCCAGACACCAGTATCTGTAACCTACGAGCAGTACTTC. It specifies CASSAQTPVSVTYEQYF.

The chain joins TRBV27 to TRBJ2-1; 13 bases align to TRBD2. The J segment lost 10 bases and the V segment lost 6 bases, leaving 9 bases of the junction unmatched. Germline CDR1 reads MNHEY; CDR2 reads SMNVEV (reference sequence). The CDR3 has 15 amino acids. Written as DNA, the CDR3 is TGTGCCAGCAGGATCGGACTAGCGGGAGAAGGGGAGCAGTTCTTC. Amino acid sequence: CASRIGLAGEGEQFF.

The V gene is TRBV30, the J gene TRBJ2-7; TRBD1 might be the D (6 bases). V lost 2 bases and J 2 bases, leaving 10 bases between the germline ends. Germline CDR1 and CDR2: GTSNPN and SVGIG (reference sequence). The CDR3 is 13 amino acids. The CDR3: CAWSWDTTYEQYF. Written as DNA, the CDR3 is TGTGCCTGGAGTTGGGACACAACCTACGAGCAGTACTTC.

The gene calls are TRBV7-8 and TRBJ2-2; D call uncertain. The CDR3 runs to 13 residues. Germline V gives CDR1 SGHVS, CDR2 FQNEAQ. V lost 5 bases and J 2 bases, leaving 6 bases between the germline ends. The CDR3 DNA reads TGTGCCAGCAGCGTACTTAACACCGGGGAGCTGTTTTTT. Protein sequence: CASSVLNTGELFF.

The chain is built from TRBV5-8 and TRBJ2-3; 8 bases match TRBD2. The CDR3 spans 15 residues. J lost 4 bases, V lost 3 bases, and 7 bases had no gene match. Germline loops: CDR1 SGHTS, CDR2 YDEGEE. The CDR3 DNA sequence: TGTGCCAGCAGCTCCGGGACTAGATCCCCAGATACGCAGTATTTT. Residues: CASSSGTRSPDTQYF.

The chain employs TRBV6-2 or TRBV6-3 and TRBJ2-3; D perhaps matches TRBD1 (6 bases). V dropped 4 bases and J dropped 7 bases, with 12 bases sitting between them. Looked up from germline, CDR1 is MNHEY and CDR2 is SVGEGT. CDR3 size: 13 residues. The CDR3 loop is CASSLTGLNTQYF. The CDR3 DNA reads as TGTGCCAGCAGTTTGACAGGCCTGAATACGCAGTATTTT.

The gene calls are TRBV27 and TRBJ2-7; 7 bases align to TRBD1. V dropped 7 bases and J dropped 3; count of bases not matched to a gene: 9. This CDR3 is 14 amino acids long. Germline V gives CDR1 MNHEY, CDR2 SMNVEV (reference sequence). In DNA form, the CDR3 reads TGTGCCAGCAACCTCCGGGACAGCCGCTACGAGCAGTACTTC. This gives the protein CASNLRDSRYEQYF.

There are a few counts of this clone. V usage is TRBV2 and J usage is TRBJ2-2; a possible D gene is TRBD1 (6 bases). CDR1 and CDR2 from the germline V gene are SNHLY and FYNNEI. With 2 bases removed from V and 7 bases from J, the gap between germline ends came to 14 bases. The CDR3 loop spans 15 amino acids. Here the CDR3 reads CASSELQGILGELFF. In DNA form, the CDR3 reads TGTGCCAGCAGTGAATTACAGGGTATCCTCGGGGAGCTGTTTTTT.

This clone has more than one count but fewer than ten. The chain is built from TRBV7-2 and TRBJ2-7; 8 bases align to TRBD1. Germline trimming cut 6 bases from V and 3 bases from J; bases unmatched to any gene: 7. The CDR3 runs to 14 residues. CDR1 and CDR2 (germline): SGHTA, FQGNSA. DNA of the CDR3: TGTGCCAGCAGTACCGGGACAGGCTTCTACGAGCAGTACTTC. This encodes CASSTGTGFYEQYF.

This sequence joins TRBV7-2 and TRBJ1-5, with a weak D call TRBD1 (6 bases). Germline lookup yields CDR1 SGHTA and CDR2 FQGNSA. V dropped 1 base and J dropped 2 bases, with 12 bases sitting between them. The CDR3 totals 16 residues. The CDR3 sequence is CASSLGGQAGNQPQHF. The CDR3 DNA sequence: TGTGCCAGCAGCTTAGGGGGGCAGGCGGGCAATCAGCCCCAGCATTTT.

The rearrangement links TRBV18 to TRBJ2-1; 11 nucleotides agree with TRBD2. Germline-derived CDR1 and CDR2 are KGHSH and LQKENI. The V and J ends lost 1 base and 9 bases, in that order; junction bases with no gene match: 8. The CDR3 length is 16 residues. The CDR3 protein is CASSPLTSGTGVEQFF. The CDR3 DNA reads as TGTGCCAGCTCACCACTGACTAGCGGGACCGGGGTTGAGCAGTTCTTC.

The chain joins TRBV27 to TRBJ2-3; TRBD2 agrees at 13 bases. CDR3 length: 17 residues. From germline, CDR1 is MNHEY and CDR2 SMNVEV (reference sequence). V shed 5 bases, J shed 5 bases, and the junction held 10 bases outside the gene matches. The chain's CDR3 is CASSGGLAGVGLDTQYF. The CDR3 coding sequence is TGTGCCAGCAGTGGCGGACTAGCGGGAGTGGGGTTAGATACGCAGTATTTT.

This clone has just a few counts. This chain joins TRBV7-9 and TRBJ2-7, with D hard to call. CDR1 and CDR2 (germline): SEHNR, FQNEAQ (reference sequence). The CDR3 contains 14 residues. Trimming took 6 bases from V and 0 from J, leaving 12 bases between them. Here the CDR3 reads CASRASGSSYEQYF. The CDR3 bases are TGTGCCAGCAGGGCCTCCGGGTCCTCCTACGAGCAGTACTTC.

This clone occurred many times. V and J are TRBV7-2 and TRBJ1-4, with D unresolved. Germline V lookup: CDR1 SGHTA, CDR2 FQGNSA. Trimming shortened V by 1 base and J by 7 bases, and 7 bases separated the two germline ends. The CDR3 is made up of 13 amino acids. CDR3 in DNA: TGTGCCAGCAGCTTAGGCCGACCTGAAAAACTGTTTTTT. Amino acids: CASSLGRPEKLFF.

This clone was seen more than once but under ten times. This chain uses TRBV27 with TRBJ2-1, with D possibly TRBD1 on 5 matching bases. This CDR3 spans 19 amino acids. Trimming removed 6 bases at V and 0 bases at J, with 24 bases between. Germline V CDR1 and CDR2: MNHEY, SMNVEV (reference sequence). CDR3 region: CASSIKGPFRGYSYNEQFF. DNA for the CDR3: TGTGCCAGCAGCATTAAGGGCCCTTTTAGGGGCTACTCCTACAATGAGCAGTTCTTC.

The gene calls are TRBV29-1 and TRBJ1-2; no clear D. CDR1 SQVTM and CDR2 ANQGSEA come from the germline V gene. Between the trimmed V and J ends, which lost 3 bases and 7 bases, there was a span of 6 bases. CDR3 size: 10 residues. The CDR3 coding sequence is TGCAGCGTTGATCAGAGTGGCTACACCTTC. It translates to CSVDQSGYTF.

The chain is built from TRBV6-5 and TRBJ1-4; perhaps TRBD1 as D (5 bases). CDR3 length equals 15 residues. Trimming removed 6 bases at V and 3 bases at J, with 14 bases between. CDR1 MNHEY and CDR2 SVGAGI come from the germline V gene. The CDR3 region is CASRTSGTANEKLFF. CDR3 sequence (DNA): TGTGCCAGCAGAACGTCCGGGACGGCTAATGAAAAACTGTTTTTT.

The chain carries TRBV5-1 and TRBJ1-4; 9 nucleotides align to TRBD1. V gave up 5 bases and J gave up 8 bases; unmatched junction bases: 10. Germline V lookup: CDR1 SGHRS, CDR2 YFSETQ. The CDR3 has 15 amino acids. The CDR3 region is CASSITGTGREKLFF. The CDR3 DNA reads TGCGCCAGCAGTATTACCGGGACAGGGCGGGAAAAACTGTTTTTT. Filled out from reference TRBV5-1 and TRBJ1-4, the complete variable domain reads KAGVTQTPRYLIKTRGQQVTLSCSPISGHRSVSWYQQTPGQGLQFLFEYFSETQRNKGNFPGRFSGRQFSNSRSEMNVSTLELGDSALYLCASSITGTGREKLFFGSGTQLSVL.

The CDR3: CASSTGGVSGYTF. The CDR3 DNA is TGTGCCAGCAGTACAGGGGGCGTAAGTGGCTACACCTTC. V is TRBV28 and J is TRBJ1-2; the match to TRBD1 covers 9 bases. Germline V CDR1 and CDR2: MDHEN, SYDVKM. The CDR3 runs to 13 residues. V lost 5 bases and J lost 7; bases outside the gene matches: 5.

The chain combines TRBV2 with TRBJ2-1; 9 bases fit TRBD2. This CDR3 region has 16 residues. Germline CDR1 and CDR2: SNHLY and FYNNEI. V dropped 7 bases and J dropped 3; count of bases not matched to a gene: 10. CDR3 amino acids: CASTTRGTSFYNEQFF. Here the CDR3 DNA reads TGTGCCAGCACCACCCGAGGGACTAGCTTCTACAATGAGCAGTTCTTC. The full variable domain, rest sourced from reference TRBV2 and TRBJ2-1, is EPEVTQTPSHQVTQMGQEVILRCVPISNHLYFYWYRQILGQKVEFLVSFYNNEISEKSEIFDDQFSVERPDGSNFTLKIRSTKLEDSAMYFCASTTRGTSFYNEQFFGPGTRLTVL.